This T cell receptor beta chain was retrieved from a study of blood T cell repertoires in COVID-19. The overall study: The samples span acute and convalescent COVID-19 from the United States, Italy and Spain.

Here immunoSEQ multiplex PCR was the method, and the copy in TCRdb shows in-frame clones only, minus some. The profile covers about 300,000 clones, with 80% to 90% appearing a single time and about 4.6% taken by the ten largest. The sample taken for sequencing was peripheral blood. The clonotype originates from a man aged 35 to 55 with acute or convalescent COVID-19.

The CDR3 sequence is CASSTQGDTEAFF. CDR3 DNA sequence: TGTGCCAGCAGCACTCAGGGGGACACTGAAGCTTTCTTT. This chain links TRBV9 with TRBJ1-1, with 7 bases fitting TRBD1. Germline V gene sequence: CDR1 SGDLS, CDR2 YYNGEE. The V gene end was trimmed by 4 bases and the J gene end by 3 bases; junction bases not matched to a gene: 3. The CDR3 has 13 amino acids.